Below are 2 T cell receptor beta chains sequenced from a single sample in a study of CD8+ T cells in alopecia areata. RNA, once extracted, was reverse transcribed into cDNA for use as the sequencing template. Assay used: immunoSEQ multiplex PCR; TCRdb lists only in-frame clones, some missing. The repertoire holds roughly 60,000 clones, with roughly 47% as singletons. Sequencing input: NKG2D-low CD8+ T cells sorted from blood. Every receptor here comes from a human donor with alopecia areata.

There are a few counts of this clone. This chain uses TRBV29-1 with TRBJ1-2; D unresolved. Germline lookup yields CDR1 SQVTM and CDR2 ANQGSEA. CDR3 length: 14 amino acids. The V end was cut by 4 bases, the J end by 0 bases, with 12 bases between. CDR3 DNA sequence: TGCAGCGTTGCTCAGGTCAAAGCTAACTATGGCTACACCTTC. This encodes CSVAQVKANYGYTF.

The gene calls are TRBV28 and TRBJ2-7; TRBD1 might be the D (5 bases). CDR1 MDHEN and CDR2 SYDVKM come from the germline V gene. There are 16 residues in the CDR3. Trimming removed 10 bases from V and 0 bases from J, with 22 bases in between. The CDR3 region is CANYMGLKPTSYEQYF. CDR3 nucleotides: TGTGCCAACTATATGGGGCTGAAGCCTACCTCCTACGAGCAGTACTTC.